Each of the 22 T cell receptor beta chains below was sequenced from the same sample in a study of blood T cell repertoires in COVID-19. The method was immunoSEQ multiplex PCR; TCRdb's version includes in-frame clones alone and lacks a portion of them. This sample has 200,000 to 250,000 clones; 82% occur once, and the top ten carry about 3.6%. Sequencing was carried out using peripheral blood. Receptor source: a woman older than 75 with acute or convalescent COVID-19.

CDR3 DNA sequence: TGTGCCAGCAGCGTAGCTCGGGGGAGAAGCTATGGCTACACCTTC. Amino acids: CASSVARGRSYGYTF. The chain carries TRBV9 and TRBJ1-2; possible D gene TRBD1, 5 bases. The germline V and J ends were trimmed by 0 bases and 4 bases, with 13 bases remaining between them. The CDR3 contains 15 residues. Germline values: CDR1 SGDLS, CDR2 YYNGEE.

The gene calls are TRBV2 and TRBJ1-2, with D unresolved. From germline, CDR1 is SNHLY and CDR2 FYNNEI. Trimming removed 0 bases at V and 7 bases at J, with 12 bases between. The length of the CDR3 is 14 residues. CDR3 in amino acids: CASSEAGRDSGYTF. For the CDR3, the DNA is TGTGCCAGCAGTGAAGCAGGCCGGGATAGTGGCTACACCTTC.

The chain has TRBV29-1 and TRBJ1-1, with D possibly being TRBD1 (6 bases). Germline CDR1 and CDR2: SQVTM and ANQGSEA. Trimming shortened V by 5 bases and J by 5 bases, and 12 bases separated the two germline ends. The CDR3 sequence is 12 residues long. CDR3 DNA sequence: TGCAGCGTTTCCAGGGGTGGGACTGAAGCTTTCTTT. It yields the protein CSVSRGGTEAFF.

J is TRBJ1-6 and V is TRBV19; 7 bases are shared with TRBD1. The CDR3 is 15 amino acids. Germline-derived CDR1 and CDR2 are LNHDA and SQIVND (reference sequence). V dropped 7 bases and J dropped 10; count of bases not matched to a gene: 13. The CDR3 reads CASTVDRVGLSPLHF. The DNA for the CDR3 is TGTGCCAGTACCGTCGACAGGGTAGGGCTGTCACCCCTCCACTTT.

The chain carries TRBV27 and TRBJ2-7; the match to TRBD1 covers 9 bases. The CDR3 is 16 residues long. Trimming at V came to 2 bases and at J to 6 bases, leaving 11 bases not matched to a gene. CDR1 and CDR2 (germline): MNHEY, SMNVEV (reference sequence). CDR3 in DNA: TGTGCCAGCAGTTTAGGGGTACAGGGGGCGACGGGCGAGCAGTACTTC. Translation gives CASSLGVQGATGEQYF.

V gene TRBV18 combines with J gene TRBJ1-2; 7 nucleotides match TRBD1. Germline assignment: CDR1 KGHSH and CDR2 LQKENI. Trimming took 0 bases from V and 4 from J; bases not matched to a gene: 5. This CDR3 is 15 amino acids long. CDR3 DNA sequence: TGTGCCAGCTCACCACCGACAGGGCAATCCTATGGCTACACCTTC. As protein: CASSPPTGQSYGYTF.

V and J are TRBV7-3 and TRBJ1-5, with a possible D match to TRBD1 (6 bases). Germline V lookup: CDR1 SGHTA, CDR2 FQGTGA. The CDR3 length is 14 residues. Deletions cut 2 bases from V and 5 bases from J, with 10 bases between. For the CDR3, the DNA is TGTGCCAGCAGCTTACAGGGGAGGGATCAGCCCCAGCATTTT. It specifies CASSLQGRDQPQHF.

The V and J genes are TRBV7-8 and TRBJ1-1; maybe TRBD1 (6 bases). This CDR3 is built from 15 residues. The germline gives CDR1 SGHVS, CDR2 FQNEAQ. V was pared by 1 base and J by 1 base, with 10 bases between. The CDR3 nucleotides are TGTGCCAGCAGCTTAGGGGTGGGGGCGAACACTGAAGCTTTCTTT. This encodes CASSLGVGANTEAFF.

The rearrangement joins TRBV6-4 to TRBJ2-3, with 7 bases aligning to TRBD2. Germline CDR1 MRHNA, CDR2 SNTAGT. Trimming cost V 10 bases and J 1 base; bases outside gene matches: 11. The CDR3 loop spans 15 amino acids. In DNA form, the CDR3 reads TGTGCCACCTCTCCCAGCGGGATACGCACAGATACGCAGTATTTT. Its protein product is CATSPSGIRTDTQYF.

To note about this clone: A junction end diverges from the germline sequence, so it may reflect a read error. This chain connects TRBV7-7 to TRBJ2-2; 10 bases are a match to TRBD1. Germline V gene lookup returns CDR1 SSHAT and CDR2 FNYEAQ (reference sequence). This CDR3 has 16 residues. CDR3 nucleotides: TGTGCTAGCAGCCTCGACAGGGGGCCGGGCACCGGGGAGCTGTTTTTT. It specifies CASSLDRGPGTGELFF.

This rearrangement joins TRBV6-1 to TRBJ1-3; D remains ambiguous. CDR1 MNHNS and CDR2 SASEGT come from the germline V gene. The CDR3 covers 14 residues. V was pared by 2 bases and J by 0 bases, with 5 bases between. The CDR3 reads CASSEIDSGNTIYF. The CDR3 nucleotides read TGTGCCAGCAGTGAAATAGACTCTGGAAACACCATATATTTT.

The DNA of the CDR3 is TGTGCGGGGGGGGGAGTACAGCCCCAGCATTTT. Protein product: CAGGGVQPQHF. The genes are TRBV19 and TRBJ1-5, with D possibly TRBD1 on 5 matching bases. CDR3 length equals 11 residues. CDR1 and CDR2 (germline): LNHDA, SQIVND (reference sequence).

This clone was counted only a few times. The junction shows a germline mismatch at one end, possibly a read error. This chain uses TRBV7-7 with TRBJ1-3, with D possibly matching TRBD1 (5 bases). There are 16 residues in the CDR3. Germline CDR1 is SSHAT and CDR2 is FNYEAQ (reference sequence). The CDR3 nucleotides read TGTGCTAGCAGCTCGGGACTTCCTGACTCTGGAAACACCATATATTTT. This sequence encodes CASSSGLPDSGNTIYF.

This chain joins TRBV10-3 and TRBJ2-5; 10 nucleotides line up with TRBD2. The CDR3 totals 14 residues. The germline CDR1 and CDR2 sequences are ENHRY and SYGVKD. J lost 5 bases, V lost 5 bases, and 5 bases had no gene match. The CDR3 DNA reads TGTGCCATCAGTCCTAGCGGGGGAGGGGAGACCCAGTACTTC. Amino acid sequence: CAISPSGGGETQYF.

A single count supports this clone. CDR3 DNA: TGTGCCAGCTCACCACCCGTTGGCAGGGTGAACACTGAAGCTTTCTTT. Its protein is CASSPPVGRVNTEAFF. V and J are TRBV18 and TRBJ1-1; the D gene is possibly TRBD1 (5 bases). The length of the CDR3 is 16 residues. V was shortened by 0 bases and J by 0 bases, with 11 bases between the two germline ends. Looked up from germline, CDR1 is KGHSH and CDR2 is LQKENI.

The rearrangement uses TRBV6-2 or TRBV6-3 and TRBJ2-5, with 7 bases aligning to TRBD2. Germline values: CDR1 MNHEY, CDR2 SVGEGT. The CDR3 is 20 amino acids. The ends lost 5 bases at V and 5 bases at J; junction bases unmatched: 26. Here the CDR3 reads CASSPPRRGSGRPAGETQYF. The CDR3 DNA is TGTGCCAGCAGTCCCCCCCGGCGGGGGTCCGGACGGCCCGCTGGGGAGACCCAGTACTTC.

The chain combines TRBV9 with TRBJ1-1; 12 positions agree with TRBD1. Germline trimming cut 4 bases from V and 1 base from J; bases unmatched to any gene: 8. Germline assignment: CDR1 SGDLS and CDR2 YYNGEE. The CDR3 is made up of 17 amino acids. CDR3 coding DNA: TGTGCCAGCAGCACGGGGACAGGGGGCTCCCCGAACACTGAAGCTTTCTTT. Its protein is CASSTGTGGSPNTEAFF.

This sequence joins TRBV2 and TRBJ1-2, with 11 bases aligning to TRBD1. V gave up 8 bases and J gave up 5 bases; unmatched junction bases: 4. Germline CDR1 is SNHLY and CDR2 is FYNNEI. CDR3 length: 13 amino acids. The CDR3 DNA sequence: TGTGCCAGCGAGGGACAGGGGGAGTATGGCTACACCTTC. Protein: CASEGQGEYGYTF.

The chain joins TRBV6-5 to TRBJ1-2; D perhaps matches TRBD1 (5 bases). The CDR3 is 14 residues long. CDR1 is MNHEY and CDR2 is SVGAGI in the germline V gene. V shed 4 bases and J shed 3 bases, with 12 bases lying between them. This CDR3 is CASSLDTADYGYTF. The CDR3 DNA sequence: TGTGCCAGCAGTTTGGACACCGCGGACTATGGCTACACCTTC.

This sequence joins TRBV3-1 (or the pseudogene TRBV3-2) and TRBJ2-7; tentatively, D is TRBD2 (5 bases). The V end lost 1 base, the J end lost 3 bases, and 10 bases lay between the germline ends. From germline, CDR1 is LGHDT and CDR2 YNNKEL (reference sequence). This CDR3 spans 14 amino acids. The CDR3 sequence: CASSQVPGFYEQYF. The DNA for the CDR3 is TGTGCCAGCAGCCAAGTTCCGGGGTTCTACGAGCAGTACTTC.

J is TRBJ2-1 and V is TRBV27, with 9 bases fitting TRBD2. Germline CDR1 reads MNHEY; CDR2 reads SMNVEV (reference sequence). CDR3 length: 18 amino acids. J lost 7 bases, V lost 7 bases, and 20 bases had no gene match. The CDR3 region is CASKRVGTWRGGRNEQFF. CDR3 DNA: TGTGCCAGCAAGAGGGTGGGTACATGGCGGGGGGGCCGTAATGAGCAGTTCTTC.

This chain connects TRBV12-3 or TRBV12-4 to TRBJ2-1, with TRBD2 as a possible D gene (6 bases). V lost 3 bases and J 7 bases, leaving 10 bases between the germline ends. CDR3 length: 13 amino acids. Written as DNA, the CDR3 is TGTGCCAGCAGTTTCCGCGGGGCAAATGAGCAGTTCTTC. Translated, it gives CASSFRGANEQFF.